This TCR beta chain stems from a study of glioma-infiltrating T cells. This CDR3 comprises 11 residues. Germline-derived CDR1 and CDR2 are MNHEY and SVGAGI. V gave up 6 bases and J gave up 4 bases, with 4 bases separating them. TCR alpha and beta CDR3 regions were amplified from RNA using iRepertoire nested multiplex PCR. TCRdb reanalysed the multiplex PCR reads using MiXCR and keeps one entry per CDR3 protein. The sample yields about 380,000 distinct CDR3 sequences, roughly two fifths seen once. This chain connects TRBV6-5 to TRBJ1-3; no clear D. The TCR was taken from a human donor with low-grade glioma or glioblastoma, undergoing nonglioma brain surgery, or in good health (not recorded which). The material sequenced was glioma tissue, nonneoplastic brain tissue, or PBMCs (not recorded which). This CDR3 reads CASSQGNTIYF. The CDR3 region has the DNA TGTGCCAGCAGCCAAGGAAACACCATATATTTT.